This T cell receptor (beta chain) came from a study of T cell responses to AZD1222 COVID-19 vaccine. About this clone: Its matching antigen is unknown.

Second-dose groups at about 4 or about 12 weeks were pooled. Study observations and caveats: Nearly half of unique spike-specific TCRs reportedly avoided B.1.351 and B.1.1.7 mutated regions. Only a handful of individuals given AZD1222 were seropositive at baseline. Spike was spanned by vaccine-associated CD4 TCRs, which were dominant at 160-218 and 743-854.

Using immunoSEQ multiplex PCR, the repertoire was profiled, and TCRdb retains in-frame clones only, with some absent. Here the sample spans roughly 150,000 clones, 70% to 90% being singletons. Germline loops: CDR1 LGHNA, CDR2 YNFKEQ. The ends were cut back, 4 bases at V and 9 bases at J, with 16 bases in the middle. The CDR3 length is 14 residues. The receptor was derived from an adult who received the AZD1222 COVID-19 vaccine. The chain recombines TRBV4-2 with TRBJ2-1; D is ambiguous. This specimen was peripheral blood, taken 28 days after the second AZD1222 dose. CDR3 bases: TGTGCCAGCAGCCCTCCGTTGCGGAATACTGAGCAGTTCTTC. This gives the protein CASSPPLRNTEQFF.